The present T cell receptor beta chain was sequenced within a study of spatial heterogeneity in lung cancer. As for time point: sample taken at primary tumor resection. This clonotype was counted at least ten times. From the 5' RACE reads, TCRdb called clonotypes with MiXCR, one entry per CDR3 protein. The repertoire holds around 7,700 distinct CDR3 sequences, with 15% to 18% as singletons. The sequence came from a male donor with early-stage non-small cell lung cancer. The specimen comprised normal lung tissue next to the tumor, sampled at surgery.

In nucleotides, the CDR3 is TGTGCCAGCAGCTTGAGATTAGCGGGGGTGAATGAGCAGTTCTTC. Protein: CASSLRLAGVNEQFF. The gene calls are TRBV5-4 and TRBJ2-1, with 9 bases aligning to TRBD2. With 1 base clipped from V and 7 bases from J, the junction kept 6 bases outside the gene matches. Germline V gene sequence: CDR1 SGHNT, CDR2 YYREEE (reference sequence). The CDR3 has 15 residues.